This T cell receptor beta chain comes out of a study of PD-1 blockade in classical Hodgkin lymphoma. Study results and caveats: Reported findings placed baseline TCR diversity lower in newly diagnosed patients (compared with healthy donors). Prior therapy or disease activity may underlie the repertoire differences, whose causes remain undefined.

Libraries were prepared by immunoSEQ multiplex PCR; TCRdb keeps only in-frame clonotypes and omits some of them. The sample contains 20,000 to 25,000 clones, 75% to 85% of which appear only once. This clone was recorded once. Its target is unknown. Each patient experienced a relapse that followed autologous stem cell transplantation, and brentuximab vedotin exposure varied. Progressive disease, partial response or complete response was each patient's best response. Sequenced material: peripheral blood mononuclear cells (PBMCs), taken before the second cycle of nivolumab. The clonotype comes from a human donor with classical Hodgkin lymphoma.

The CDR3 DNA sequence: TGTGCCAGCAGTTTATGGCCTGTGACAGGGGGCGCGGGGAACTATGGCTACACCTTC. Its protein product is CASSLWPVTGGAGNYGYTF. The chain employs TRBV27 and TRBJ1-2; the match to TRBD1 covers 10 bases. The ends lost 1 base at V and 2 bases at J; junction bases unmatched: 13. This CDR3 is built from 19 residues. Germline lookup yields CDR1 MNHEY and CDR2 SMNVEV (reference sequence).